The entry below describes one T cell receptor beta chain. Its specificity is unknown. V was trimmed by 6 bases and J by 8 bases, leaving 16 bases between them. The CDR3 runs to 14 residues. CDR1 MGHDK and CDR2 SYGVNS come from the germline V gene. The sample comes from a study of Graves' ophthalmopathy and Graves' hyperthyroidism. On the study more broadly: Where ophthalmopathy was absent within 18 months of follow-up, hyperthyroidism was stable. General study results and limits: In blood, most expanded thyroid clonotypes above 0.001 frequency were also detected.

TCR beta CDR3 regions were amplified from RNA transcripts. RT-PCR was first run with HTBI primers, then multiplex PCR in a second round. TCRdb fed the multiplex PCR reads into MiXCR, producing one record per CDR3 protein. Of approximately 1.2 million distinct CDR3 sequences in the sample, about 40% were seen once. Aged 18 to 65, hyperthyroidism patients had been newly diagnosed, with under 2 months' duration. If patients had other autoimmune diseases, uncontrolled infections, pregnancy or lactation, they were excluded. The chain links TRBV25-1 to TRBJ1-4, with a possible D match to TRBD1 (5 bases). The TCR originated in an adult man with Graves' hyperthyroidism. Input material: peripheral blood or thyroid tissue (not recorded which). This CDR3 reads CASSFRVDGEKLFF. As DNA, the CDR3 is TGTGCCAGCAGCTTCAGGGTGGATGGGGAAAAACTGTTTTTT.